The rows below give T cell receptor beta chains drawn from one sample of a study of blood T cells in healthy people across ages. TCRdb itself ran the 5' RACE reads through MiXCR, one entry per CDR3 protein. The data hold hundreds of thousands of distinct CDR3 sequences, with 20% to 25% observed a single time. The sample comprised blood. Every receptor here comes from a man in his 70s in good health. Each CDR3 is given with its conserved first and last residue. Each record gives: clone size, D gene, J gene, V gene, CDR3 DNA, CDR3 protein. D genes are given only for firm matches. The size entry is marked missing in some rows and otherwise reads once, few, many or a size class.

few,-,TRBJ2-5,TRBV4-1,TGCGCCAGCAGCCAAGAAGGCGTACGTATAGAGACCCAGTACTTC,CASSQEGVRIETQYF
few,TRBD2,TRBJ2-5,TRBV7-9,TGTGCCAGCAGCCAGGGGCTAGCGGGACGAAAGTTAGAGACCCAGTACTTC,CASSQGLAGRKLETQYF
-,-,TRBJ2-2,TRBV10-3,TGTGCCACACGGGGGACTGAAAACACCGGGGAGCTGTTTTTT,CATRGTENTGELFF
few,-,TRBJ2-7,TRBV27,TGTGCCAGCAGTTTCCGACACCCCTTCTACGAGCAGTACTTC,CASSFRHPFYEQYF
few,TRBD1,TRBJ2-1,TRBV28,TGTGCCAGCCGGGACAGGGGCTATGAGCAGTTCTTC,CASRDRGYEQFF
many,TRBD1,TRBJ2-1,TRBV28,TGTGCCAGCAGAGCCCCCGGGACAGGGGCTCTCAATGAGCAGTTCTTC,CASRAPGTGALNEQFF
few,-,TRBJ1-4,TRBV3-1,TGTGCCAGCAGCGGCAGGACGGTGAAGAAACTGTTTTTT,CASSGRTVKKLFF
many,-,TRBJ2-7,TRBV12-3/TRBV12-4,TGTGCCAGCAGTTTGGGGGGGCTCGAACAGTACTTC,CASSLGGLEQYF
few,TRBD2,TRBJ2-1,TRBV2,TGTGCCAGCAGCCGACTAGCGGCGGTACCCAATGAGCAGTTCTTC,CASSRLAAVPNEQFF
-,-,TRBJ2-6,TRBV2,TGTGCCAGCAGTGAAGGGATCTCTGGGGCCAACGTCCTGACTTTC,CASSEGISGANVLTF
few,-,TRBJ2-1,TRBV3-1,TGTGCCAGCAGCAGGTCGGGGGTGGATGAGCAGTTCTTC,CASSRSGVDEQFF
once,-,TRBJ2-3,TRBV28,TGTGCCAGCAGTTCCCCATCACTTACTAGCGATACGCAGTATTTT,CASSSPSLTSDTQYF
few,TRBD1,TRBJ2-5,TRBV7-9,TGTGCCAGCAGCGAACAGGGGAGACAGACCCAGTACTTC,CASSEQGRQTQYF
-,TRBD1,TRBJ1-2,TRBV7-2,TGTGCCAGCAGCAACCGGGACAGGGCTCATGGCTACACCTTC,CASSNRDRAHGYTF
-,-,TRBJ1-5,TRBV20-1,TGCAGTGCTCAGGACAATTACTATAGCAATCAGCCCCAGCATTTT,CSAQDNYYSNQPQHF
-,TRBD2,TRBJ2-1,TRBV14,TGTGCCAGCAGCCAAGTGGGAGGGTCCTACAATGAGCAGTTCTTC,CASSQVGGSYNEQFF
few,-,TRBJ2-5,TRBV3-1,TGTGCCAGCAGCCAAGATCCGGTCTGGGAGACCCAGTACTTC,CASSQDPVWETQYF
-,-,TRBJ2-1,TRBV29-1,TGCAGCGTTGATCGTCGCAATGAGCAGTTCTTC,CSVDRRNEQFF
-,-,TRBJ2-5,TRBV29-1,TGCAGCGCCGCAAAGGTAGCCCAAGAGACCCAGTACTTC,CSAAKVAQETQYF
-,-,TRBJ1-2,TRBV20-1,TGCAGTGCCGGACAAGCACGATCCTATGGCTACACCTTC,CSAGQARSYGYTF
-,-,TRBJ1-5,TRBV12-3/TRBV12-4,TGTGCCAGCAGCACGGGGCAGTATAGCAATCAGCCCCAGCATTTT,CASSTGQYSNQPQHF
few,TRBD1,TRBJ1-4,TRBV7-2,TGTGCCAGCAGCTTCCTGGACAGGGGGCTAACTAATGAAAAACTGTTTTTT,CASSFLDRGLTNEKLFF
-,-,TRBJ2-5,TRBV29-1,TGCAGCGTTGAAGATGGTAGTTCTTTTCAGACCCAGTACTTC,CSVEDGSSFQTQYF
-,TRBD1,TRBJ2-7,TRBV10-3,TGTGCCATCAGTGAGCGACGGGACAGGGGTTACGAGCAGTACTTC,CAISERRDRGYEQYF
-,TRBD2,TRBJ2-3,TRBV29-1,TGCAGCGTTCCGGGACTAGCGGGAGTCCGCACAGATACGCAGTATTTT,CSVPGLAGVRTDTQYF
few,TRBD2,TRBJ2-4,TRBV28,TGTGCCAGCAGTTGGGGACTAGCGTCCAAAAACATTCAGTACTTC,CASSWGLASKNIQYF
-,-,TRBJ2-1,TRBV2,TGTTCCAGGTACAATGAGCAGTTCTTC,CSRYNEQFF
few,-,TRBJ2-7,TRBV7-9,TGTGCCAGCAGCTTAGTGGCTGGCAGGGAAAACGAGCAGTACTTC,CASSLVAGRENEQYF
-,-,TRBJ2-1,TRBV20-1,TGCAGTGCTAGAGGCGAACTAGGGGGTCACAATGAGCAGTTCTTC,CSARGELGGHNEQFF
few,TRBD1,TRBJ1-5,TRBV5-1,TGCGCCAGCAGCAGCAGGGGGCCTCAGCCCCAGCATTTT,CASSSRGPQPQHF
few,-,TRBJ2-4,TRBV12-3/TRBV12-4,TGTGCCAGCAGTTCCGGGACGGAAAACATTCAGTACTTC,CASSSGTENIQYF
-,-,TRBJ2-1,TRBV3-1,TGTGCCAGCAGCCAAGTACAGCGGGCCTCCTACAATGAGCAGTTCTTC,CASSQVQRASYNEQFF
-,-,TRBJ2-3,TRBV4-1,TGCGCCAGCAGCTTCCGGGGGCTGGATACGCAGTATTTT,CASSFRGLDTQYF
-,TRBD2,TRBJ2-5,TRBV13,TGTGCCAGCAGCTCCTGGACTAGCGGGAGGGATGGGCAGTACTTC,CASSSWTSGRDGQYF
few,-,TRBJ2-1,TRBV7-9,TGTGCCAGCAGCCCCCGCGACTCGGGGGCCCTGAATGAGCAGTCCTTC,CASSPRDSGALNEQSF
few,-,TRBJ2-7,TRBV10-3,TGTGCCAGTTCGGGGCGTTCAGACTACGAGCAGTACTTC,CASSGRSDYEQYF
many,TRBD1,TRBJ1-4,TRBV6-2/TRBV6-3,TGTGCCAGCAGTACCACCGGGACAGGGAATGAAAAACTGTTTTTT,CASSTTGTGNEKLFF
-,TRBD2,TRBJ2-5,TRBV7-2,TGTGCCAGCAGCCCCCGGACTAGCGGCCAAGAGACCCAGTACTTC,CASSPRTSGQETQYF
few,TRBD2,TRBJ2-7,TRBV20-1,TGCAGTGTTATAGGAGCGGGAAACTCCTACGAGCAGTACTTC,CSVIGAGNSYEQYF
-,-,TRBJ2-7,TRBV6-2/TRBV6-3,TGTGCCAGCAGTTACCAGGGTGACGGATACGAGCAGTACTTC,CASSYQGDGYEQYF
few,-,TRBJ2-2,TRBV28,TGTGCCGGCAGTGCCCGGGGCTACACCGGGGAGCTGTTTTTT,CAGSARGYTGELFF
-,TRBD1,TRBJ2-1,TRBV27,TGTGCCAGCAGTAATCCGGGACAGGGGTACAATGAGCAGTTCTTC,CASSNPGQGYNEQFF
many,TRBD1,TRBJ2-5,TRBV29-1,TGCAGCGTCGGTTTGGACAGGGGGGCGCTCATAGTGGAGACCCAGTACTTC,CSVGLDRGALIVETQYF
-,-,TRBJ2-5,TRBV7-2,TGTGCCAGCAGCACGGGGTATCCTATCCAAGAGACCCAGTACTTC,CASSTGYPIQETQYF
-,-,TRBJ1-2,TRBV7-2,TGTGCCAGCAGCTTAGATTGGGCAGGGAATGGCTACACCTTC,CASSLDWAGNGYTF
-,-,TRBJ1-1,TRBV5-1,TGCGCCAGCAGCTTGGTCTCCCTCGCGGGCACTGAAGCTTTCTTT,CASSLVSLAGTEAFF
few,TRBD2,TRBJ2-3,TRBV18,TGTGCCAGCTCAACCAGCGGGAGGGCCCTCACAGATACGCAGTATTTT,CASSTSGRALTDTQYF
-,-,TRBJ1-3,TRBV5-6,TGTGCCAGCAGTTACGACAAGAGCTCTGGAAACACCATATATTTT,CASSYDKSSGNTIYF
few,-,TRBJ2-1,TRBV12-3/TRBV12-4,TGTGCCAGCAGTTTTGGCGGGAAGGGCAATGAGCAGTTCTTC,CASSFGGKGNEQFF
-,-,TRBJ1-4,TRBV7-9,TGTGCCAGCAGCTCCCAAGCAACTAATGAAAAACTGTTTTTT,CASSSQATNEKLFF
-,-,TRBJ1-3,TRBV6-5,TGTGCCAGCAGTTCCGGGGGCGCAGACTCTGGAAACACCATATATTTT,CASSSGGADSGNTIYF
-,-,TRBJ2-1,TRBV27,TGTGCCAGCAGTTTATCGGGGCAGGGGGGGGATGAGCAGTTCTTC,CASSLSGQGGDEQFF
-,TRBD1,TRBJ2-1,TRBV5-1,TGCGCCAGCAGCCTTGGGGGGACAGGGGTCAATGAGCAGTTCTTC,CASSLGGTGVNEQFF
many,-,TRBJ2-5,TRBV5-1,TGCGCCAGCAGCTTGGAGGAAGAGACCCAGTACTTC,CASSLEEETQYF
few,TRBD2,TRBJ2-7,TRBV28,TGTGCCAGCAGTTTAGTAACTAGCGGGAGGATATTAGCAAGGTACGAGCAGTACTTC,CASSLVTSGRILARYEQYF
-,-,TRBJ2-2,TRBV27,TGTGCCAGCAGTTTCCTAGTCGACTCCGGGGAGCTGTTTTTT,CASSFLVDSGELFF
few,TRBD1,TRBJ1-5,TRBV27,TGTGCCAGCAGTGACAGACAGGGAGGCCAGCCCCAGCATTTT,CASSDRQGGQPQHF